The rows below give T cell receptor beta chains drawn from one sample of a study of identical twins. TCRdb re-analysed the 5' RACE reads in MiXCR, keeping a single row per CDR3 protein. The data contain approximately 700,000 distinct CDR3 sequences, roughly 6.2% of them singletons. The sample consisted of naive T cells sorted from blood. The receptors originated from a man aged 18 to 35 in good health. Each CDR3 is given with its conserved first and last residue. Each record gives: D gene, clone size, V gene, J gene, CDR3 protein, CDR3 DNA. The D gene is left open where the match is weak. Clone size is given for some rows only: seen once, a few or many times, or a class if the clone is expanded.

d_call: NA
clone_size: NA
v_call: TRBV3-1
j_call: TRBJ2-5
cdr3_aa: CASSQDSVQETQYF
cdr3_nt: TGTGCCAGCAGCCAAGATTCAGTTCAAGAGACCCAGTACTTC

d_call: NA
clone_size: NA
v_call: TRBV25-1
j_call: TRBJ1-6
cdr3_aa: CASSESMNTLHF
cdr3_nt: TGTGCCAGCAGTGAATCGATGAATACCCTCCACTTT

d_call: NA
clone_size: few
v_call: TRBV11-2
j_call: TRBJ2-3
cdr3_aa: CASSLVRGRTDTQYF
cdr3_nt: TGTGCCAGCAGCTTAGTCAGGGGTCGCACAGATACGCAGTATTTT

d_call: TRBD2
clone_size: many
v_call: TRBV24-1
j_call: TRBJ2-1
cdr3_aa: CATGTSGYNEQFF
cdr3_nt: TGTGCCACCGGGACTAGCGGTTACAATGAGCAGTTCTTC

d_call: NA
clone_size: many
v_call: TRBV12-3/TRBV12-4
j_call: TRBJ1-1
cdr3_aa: CASSLKAGNTEAFF
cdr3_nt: TGTGCCAGCAGTTTGAAAGCTGGGAACACTGAAGCTTTCTTT

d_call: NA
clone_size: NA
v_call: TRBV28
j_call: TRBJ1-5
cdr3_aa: CATRGAGPGEPQHF
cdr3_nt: TGTGCCACAAGAGGCGCGGGGCCGGGAGAGCCCCAGCATTTT

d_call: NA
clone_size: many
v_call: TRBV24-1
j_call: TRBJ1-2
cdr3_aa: CATSAAQGSNYGYTF
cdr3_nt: TGTGCCACCAGTGCGGCCCAAGGATCAAACTATGGCTACACCTTC

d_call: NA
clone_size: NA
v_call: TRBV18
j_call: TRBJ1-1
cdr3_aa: CASSDPDTEAFF
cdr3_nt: TGTGCCAGCTCCGACCCCGACACTGAAGCTTTCTTT

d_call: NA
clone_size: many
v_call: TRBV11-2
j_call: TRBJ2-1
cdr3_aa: CASSLDLGGEQFF
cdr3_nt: TGTGCCAGCAGCTTAGATCTTGGAGGTGAGCAGTTCTTC

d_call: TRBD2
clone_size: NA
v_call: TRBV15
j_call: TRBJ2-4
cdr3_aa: CATSRAPSGSSENIQYF
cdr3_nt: TGTGCCACCAGCAGAGCTCCTAGCGGGAGTAGTGAAAACATTCAGTACTTC

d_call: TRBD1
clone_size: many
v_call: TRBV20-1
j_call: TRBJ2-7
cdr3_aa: CSAPGQGNYEQYF
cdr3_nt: TGCAGTGCTCCGGGACAGGGAAATTACGAGCAGTACTTC

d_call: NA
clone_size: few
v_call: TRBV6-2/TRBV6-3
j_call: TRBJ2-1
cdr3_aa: CASSYSGTSYNEQFF
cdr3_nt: TGTGCCAGCAGTTACTCCGGGACCTCCTACAATGAGCAGTTCTTC

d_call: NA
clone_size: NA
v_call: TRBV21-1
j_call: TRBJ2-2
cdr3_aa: CASSSTREKHTGELFF
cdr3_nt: TGTGCCAGCAGCTCAACCCGGGAGAAACACACCGGGGAGCTGTTTTTT

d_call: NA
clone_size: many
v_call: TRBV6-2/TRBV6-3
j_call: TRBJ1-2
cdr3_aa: CASRPTENYGYTF
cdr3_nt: TGTGCCAGCAGACCGACAGAAAACTATGGCTACACCTTC

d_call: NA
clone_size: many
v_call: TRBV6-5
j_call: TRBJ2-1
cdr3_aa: CASTKGTIKFF
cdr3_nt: TGTGCCAGCACAAAAGGGACAATCAAGTTCTTC

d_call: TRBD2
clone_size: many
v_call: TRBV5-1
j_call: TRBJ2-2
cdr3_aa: CASSPPGGSTGELFF
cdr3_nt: TGCGCCAGCAGCCCCCCGGGAGGGAGCACCGGGGAGCTGTTTTTT

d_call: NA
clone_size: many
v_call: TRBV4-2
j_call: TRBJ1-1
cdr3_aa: CASSQVVRGLAFF
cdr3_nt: TGTGCCAGCAGCCAAGTAGTTCGGGGCTTAGCTTTCTTT

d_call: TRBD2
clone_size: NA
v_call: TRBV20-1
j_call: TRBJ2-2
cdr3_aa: CSARRVGTSPGGELFF
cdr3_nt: TGCAGTGCCCGCCGCGTCGGGACTAGCCCTGGCGGGGAGCTGTTTTTT

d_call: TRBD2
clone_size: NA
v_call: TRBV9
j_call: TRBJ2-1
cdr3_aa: CASSVGNSGSPWNEQFF
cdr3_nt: TGTGCCAGCAGCGTAGGTAATAGCGGGAGTCCTTGGAATGAGCAGTTCTTC

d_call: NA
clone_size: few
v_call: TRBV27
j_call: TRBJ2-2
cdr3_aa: CASTTGPNTGELFF
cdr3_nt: TGTGCCAGCACCACAGGGCCGAACACCGGGGAGCTGTTTTTT

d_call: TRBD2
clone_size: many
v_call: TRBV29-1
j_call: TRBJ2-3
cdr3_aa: CSVEERAGGGTDTQYF
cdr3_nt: TGCAGCGTTGAAGAGCGAGCGGGAGGAGGCACAGATACGCAGTATTTT

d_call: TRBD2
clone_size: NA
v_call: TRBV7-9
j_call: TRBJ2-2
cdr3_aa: CASTRLAGVPGELFF
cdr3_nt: TGTGCCAGCACCAGACTAGCGGGAGTTCCCGGGGAGCTGTTTTTT

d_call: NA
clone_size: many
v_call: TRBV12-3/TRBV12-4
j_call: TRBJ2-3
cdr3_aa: CASSLLLPTADTQYF
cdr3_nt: TGTGCCAGCAGTCTACTCCTTCCGACGGCAGATACGCAGTATTTT

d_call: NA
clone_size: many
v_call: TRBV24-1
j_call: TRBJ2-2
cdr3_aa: CATSGYSNTGELFF
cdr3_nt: TGTGCCACCAGTGGTTACTCCAACACCGGGGAGCTGTTTTTT

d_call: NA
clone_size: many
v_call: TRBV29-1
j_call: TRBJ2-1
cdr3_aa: CSVEARMGEQFF
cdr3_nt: TGCAGCGTTGAAGCGAGGATGGGTGAGCAGTTCTTC

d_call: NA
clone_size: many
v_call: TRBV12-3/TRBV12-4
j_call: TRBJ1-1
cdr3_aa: CASSLAGYTEAFF
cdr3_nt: TGTGCCAGCAGTTTGGCAGGCTACACTGAAGCTTTCTTT

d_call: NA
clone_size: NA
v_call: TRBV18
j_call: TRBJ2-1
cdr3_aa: CASSPPMQNEQFF
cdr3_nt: TGTGCCAGCTCACCACCAATGCAGAATGAGCAGTTCTTC

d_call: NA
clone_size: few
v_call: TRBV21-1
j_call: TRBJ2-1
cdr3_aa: CASSKWADYYNERQFF
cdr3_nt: TGTGCCAGCAGCAAATGGGCGGACTACTATAATGAAAGGCAGTTCTTC

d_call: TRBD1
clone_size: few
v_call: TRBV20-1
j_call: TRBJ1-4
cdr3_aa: CSGMPGTGGSGVRKLFF
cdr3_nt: TGCAGTGGGATGCCCGGGACAGGGGGCAGCGGGGTGCGAAAACTGTTTTTT

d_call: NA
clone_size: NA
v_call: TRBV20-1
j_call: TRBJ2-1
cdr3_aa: CSASVPKLSYNEQFF
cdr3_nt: TGCAGTGCTAGTGTACCGAAACTATCCTACAATGAGCAGTTCTTC

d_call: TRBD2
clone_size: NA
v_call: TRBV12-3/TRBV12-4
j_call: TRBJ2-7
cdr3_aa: CASSRSGGEQYF
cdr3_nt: TGTGCCAGCAGCAGATCGGGAGGCGAGCAGTACTTC

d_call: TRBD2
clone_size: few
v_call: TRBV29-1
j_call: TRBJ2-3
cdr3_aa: CSVRARHEAAGNTDTQYF
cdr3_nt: TGCAGCGTGCGGGCCCGACACGAGGCAGCGGGGAACACAGATACGCAGTATTTT

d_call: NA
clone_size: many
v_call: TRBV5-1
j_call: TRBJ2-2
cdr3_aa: CASSLTGFANTGELFF
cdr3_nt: TGCGCCAGCAGCTTAACAGGGTTTGCGAACACCGGGGAGCTGTTTTTT

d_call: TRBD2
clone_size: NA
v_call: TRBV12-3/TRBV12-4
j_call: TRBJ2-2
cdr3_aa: CASSLMAGGPTGELFF
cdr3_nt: TGTGCCAGCAGTTTAATGGCGGGAGGGCCGACCGGGGAGCTGTTTTTT

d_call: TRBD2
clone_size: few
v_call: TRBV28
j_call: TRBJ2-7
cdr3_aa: CASRRLAVSYEQYF
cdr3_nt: TGTGCCAGCAGGCGACTAGCGGTCTCCTACGAGCAGTACTTC

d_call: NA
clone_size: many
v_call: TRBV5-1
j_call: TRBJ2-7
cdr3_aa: CASSFGPLVDEQYF
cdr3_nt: TGCGCCAGCAGCTTCGGTCCCTTAGTTGACGAGCAGTACTTC

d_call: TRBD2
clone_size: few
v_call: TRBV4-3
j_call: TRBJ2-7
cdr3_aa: CASSQELDSGRANLPYEQYF
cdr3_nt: TGCGCCAGCAGCCAAGAGCTTGATAGCGGGAGGGCCAACCTCCCCTACGAGCAGTACTTC

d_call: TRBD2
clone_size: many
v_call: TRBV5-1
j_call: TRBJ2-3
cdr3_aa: CASSWPVGTKDSADTQYF
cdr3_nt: TGCGCCAGCAGCTGGCCGGTAGGGACTAAAGATTCTGCAGATACGCAGTATTTT

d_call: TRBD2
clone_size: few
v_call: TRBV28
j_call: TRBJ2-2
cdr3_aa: CASSPTSAGGPSTGELFF
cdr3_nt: TGTGCCAGCAGTCCGACATCAGCGGGAGGGCCGTCGACCGGGGAGCTGTTTTTT

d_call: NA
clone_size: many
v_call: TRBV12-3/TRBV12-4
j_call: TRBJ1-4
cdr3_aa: CASSTRVANEKLFF
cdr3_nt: TGTGCCAGCTCGACCAGGGTAGCTAATGAAAAACTGTTTTTT

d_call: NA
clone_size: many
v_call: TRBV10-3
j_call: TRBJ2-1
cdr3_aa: CAISGTTQANSYNEQFF
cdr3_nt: TGTGCCATCAGTGGGACCACACAGGCCAACTCCTACAATGAGCAGTTCTTC

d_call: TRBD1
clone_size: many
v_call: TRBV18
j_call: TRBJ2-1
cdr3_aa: CASSRTPGQINNEQFF
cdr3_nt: TGTGCCAGCTCACGGACGCCGGGACAGATTAACAATGAGCAGTTCTTC

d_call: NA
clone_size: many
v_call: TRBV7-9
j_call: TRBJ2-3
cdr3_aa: CASSFGKAVNPTDTQYF
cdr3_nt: TGTGCCAGCAGCTTCGGAAAGGCGGTCAATCCCACAGATACGCAGTATTTT

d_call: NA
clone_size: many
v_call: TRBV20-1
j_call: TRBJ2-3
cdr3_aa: CSASGLVGADTQYF
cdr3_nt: TGCAGTGCTAGTGGGCTAGTGGGCGCAGATACGCAGTATTTT

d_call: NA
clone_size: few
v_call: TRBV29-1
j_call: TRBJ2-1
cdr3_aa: CSVEKRGEQFF
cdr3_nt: TGCAGCGTCGAAAAAAGGGGTGAGCAGTTCTTC